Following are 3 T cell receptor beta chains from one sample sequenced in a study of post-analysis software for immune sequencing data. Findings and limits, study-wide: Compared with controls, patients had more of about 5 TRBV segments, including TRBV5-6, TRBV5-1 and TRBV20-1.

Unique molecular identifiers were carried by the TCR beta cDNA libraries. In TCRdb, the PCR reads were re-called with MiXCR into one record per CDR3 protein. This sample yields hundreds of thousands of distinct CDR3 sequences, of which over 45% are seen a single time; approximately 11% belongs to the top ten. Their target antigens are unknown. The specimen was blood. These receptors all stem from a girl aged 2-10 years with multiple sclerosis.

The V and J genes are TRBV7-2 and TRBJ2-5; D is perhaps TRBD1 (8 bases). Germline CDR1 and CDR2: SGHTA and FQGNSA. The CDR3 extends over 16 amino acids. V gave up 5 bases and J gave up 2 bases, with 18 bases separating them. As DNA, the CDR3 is TGTGCCAGCAGCCTTCGGACAGGGAGGGATCAAGAGACCCAGTACTTC. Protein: CASSLRTGRDQETQYF.

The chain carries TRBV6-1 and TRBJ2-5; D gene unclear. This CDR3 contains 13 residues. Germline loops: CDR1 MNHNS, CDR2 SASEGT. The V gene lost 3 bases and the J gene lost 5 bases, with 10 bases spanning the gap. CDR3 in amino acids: CASSDGLWETQYF. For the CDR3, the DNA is TGTGCCAGCAGTGACGGTCTCTGGGAGACCCAGTACTTC.

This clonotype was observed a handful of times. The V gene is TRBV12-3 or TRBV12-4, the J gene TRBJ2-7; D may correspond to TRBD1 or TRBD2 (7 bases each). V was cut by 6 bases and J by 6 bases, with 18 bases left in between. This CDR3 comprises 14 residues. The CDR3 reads CASRDQGGLGEQYF. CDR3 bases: TGTGCCAGCAGGGATCAGGGGGGGCTTGGCGAGCAGTACTTC.